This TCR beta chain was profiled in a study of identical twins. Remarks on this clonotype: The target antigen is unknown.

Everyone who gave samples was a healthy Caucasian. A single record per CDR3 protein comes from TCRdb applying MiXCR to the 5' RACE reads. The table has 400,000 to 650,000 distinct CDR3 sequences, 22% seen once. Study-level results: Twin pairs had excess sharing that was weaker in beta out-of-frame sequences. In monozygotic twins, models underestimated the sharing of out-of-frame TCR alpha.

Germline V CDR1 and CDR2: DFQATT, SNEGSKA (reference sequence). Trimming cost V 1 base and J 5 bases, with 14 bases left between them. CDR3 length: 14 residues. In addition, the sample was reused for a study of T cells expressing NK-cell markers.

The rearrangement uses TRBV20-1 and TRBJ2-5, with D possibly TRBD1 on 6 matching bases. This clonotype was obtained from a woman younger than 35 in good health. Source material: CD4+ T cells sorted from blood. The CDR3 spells CSARVGGGSETQYF. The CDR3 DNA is TGCAGTGCTAGAGTTGGTGGGGGCTCGGAGACCCAGTACTTC.